This T cell receptor beta chain was identified in a study of patients and donors after allogeneic stem cell transplantation. Trimming pared 1 base from V and 6 bases from J, leaving 7 bases between. This CDR3 is 11 amino acids long. Germline V CDR1 and CDR2: DFQATT, SNEGSKA (reference sequence). TCRdb re-derived calls from the RT-PCR reads in MiXCR, one entry per CDR3 protein. Of under 170,000 distinct CDR3 sequences listed, about a third are singletons. The rearrangement joins TRBV20-1 to TRBJ2-7; D unresolved. Sequencing was done on a sample of blood, either unsorted or a sorted T cell fraction (not recorded which). This clonotype was sampled from a human donor who was either an allogeneic HSCT recipient or a stem cell or donor lymphocyte infusion donor (not recorded which). It is not recorded whose cells these are; they may come from a transplant donor. The CDR3 sequence is CSARVGGEQYF. CDR3 in DNA: TGCAGTGCTAGAGTGGGTGGCGAGCAGTACTTC.